This T cell receptor beta chain appears in the sequencing data of a study of blood T cell repertoires in COVID-19. On the study more broadly: In each case, the material was cDNA or gDNA derived from T cells, B-cell-depleted T cells, or PBMCs.

In the authors' workflow: Amplified reference gene primers provided the basis for estimating nucleated cell counts. Here immunoSEQ multiplex PCR was the method, and the copy in TCRdb shows in-frame clones only, minus some. The D gene and trimming were derived from the DNA, and the V and J assignments and clone size from that table. The data hold some 240,000 clones, with 90% observed a single time. There are 14 residues in the CDR3. Germline CDR1 and CDR2: SGHAT and FQNNGV. Trimming removed 1 base at V and 4 bases at J, with 9 bases between. Sequencing was done on a sample of peripheral blood. The receptor comes from a woman aged 55-69 years with COVID-19, enrolled during active disease. This chain uses TRBV11-2 with TRBJ2-3; D is perhaps TRBD2 (5 bases). The CDR3 bases are TGTGCCAGCAGCTTAGGGGGTAGCGCAGATACGCAGTATTTT. Residues: CASSLGGSADTQYF.